This T cell receptor beta chain was found in a study of cytomegalovirus exposure and HLA in healthy donors. Study-wide points: The study designated over 150 TCR beta chains cytomegalovirus-associated. The dataset shows that most TCR sequences were rare, while some public TCRs occurred in many donors. A few chains tied to CMV proved CMV antigen-specific in vitro.

Donors came from a validation cohort of over a hundred subjects, distinct from the first 666-subject cohort. Libraries were prepared by immunoSEQ multiplex PCR; TCRdb keeps only in-frame clonotypes and omits some of them. Of about 160,000 clones listed, approximately 96% are singletons. V lost 1 base to trimming and J lost 4 bases; unmatched junction nucleotides: 2. CDR1 is SGHRS and CDR2 is YFSETQ in the germline V gene. The CDR3 spans 14 residues. Details on this clone: The antigen remains undetermined.

The chain has TRBV5-1 and TRBJ2-5; 9 bases are a match to TRBD1. The TCR originated in a woman between 18 and 29 years old in good health and CMV-seronegative. Sequencing was performed on PBMCs. The CDR3 is CASSLLGQGETQYF. CDR3 bases: TGCGCCAGCAGCTTGTTGGGACAGGGAGAGACCCAGTACTTC.